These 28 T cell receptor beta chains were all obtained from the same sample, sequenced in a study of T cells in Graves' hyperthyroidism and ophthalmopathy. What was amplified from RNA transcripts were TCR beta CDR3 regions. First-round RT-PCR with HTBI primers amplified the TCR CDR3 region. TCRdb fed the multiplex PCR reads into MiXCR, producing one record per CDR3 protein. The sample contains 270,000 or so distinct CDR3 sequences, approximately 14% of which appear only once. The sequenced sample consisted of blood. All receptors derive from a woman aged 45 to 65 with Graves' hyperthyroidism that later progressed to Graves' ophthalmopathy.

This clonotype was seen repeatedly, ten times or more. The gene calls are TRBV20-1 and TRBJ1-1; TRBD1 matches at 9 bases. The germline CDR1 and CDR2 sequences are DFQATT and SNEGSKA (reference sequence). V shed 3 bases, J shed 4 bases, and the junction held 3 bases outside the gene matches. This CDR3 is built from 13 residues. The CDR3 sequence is CSARGDRATEAFF. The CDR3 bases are TGCAGTGCTAGGGGGGACAGGGCCACTGAAGCTTTCTTT.

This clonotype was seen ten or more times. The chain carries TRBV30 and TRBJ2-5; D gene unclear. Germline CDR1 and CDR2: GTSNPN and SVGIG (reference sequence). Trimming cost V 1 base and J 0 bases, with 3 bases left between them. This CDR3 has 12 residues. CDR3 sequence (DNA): TGTGCCTGGAGTGGGGACCAAGAGACCCAGTACTTC. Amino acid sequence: CAWSGDQETQYF.

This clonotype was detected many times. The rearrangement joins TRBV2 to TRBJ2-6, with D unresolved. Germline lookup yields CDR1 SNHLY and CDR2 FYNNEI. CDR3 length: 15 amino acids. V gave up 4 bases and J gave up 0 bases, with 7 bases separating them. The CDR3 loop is CASSALASGANVLTF. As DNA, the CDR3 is TGTGCCAGCAGTGCGCTGGCCTCTGGGGCCAACGTCCTGACTTTC.

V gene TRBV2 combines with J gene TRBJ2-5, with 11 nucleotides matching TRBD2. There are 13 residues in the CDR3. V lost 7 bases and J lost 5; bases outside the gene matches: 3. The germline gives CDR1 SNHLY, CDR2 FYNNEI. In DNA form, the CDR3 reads TGTGCCAGCAAGTCTAGCGGGGGGGAGACCCAGTACTTC. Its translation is CASKSSGGETQYF. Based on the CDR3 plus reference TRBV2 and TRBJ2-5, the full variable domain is EPEVTQTPSHQVTQMGQEVILRCVPISNHLYFYWYRQILGQKVEFLVSFYNNEISEKSEIFDDQFSVERPDGSNFTLKIRSTKLEDSAMYFCASKSSGGETQYFGPGTRLLVL.

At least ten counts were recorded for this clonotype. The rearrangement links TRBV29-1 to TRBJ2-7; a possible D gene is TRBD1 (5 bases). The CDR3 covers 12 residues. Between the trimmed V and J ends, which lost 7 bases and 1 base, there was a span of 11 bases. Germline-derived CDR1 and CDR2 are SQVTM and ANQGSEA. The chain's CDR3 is CSAVQGSYEQYF. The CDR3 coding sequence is TGCAGCGCCGTCCAGGGATCCTACGAGCAGTACTTC.

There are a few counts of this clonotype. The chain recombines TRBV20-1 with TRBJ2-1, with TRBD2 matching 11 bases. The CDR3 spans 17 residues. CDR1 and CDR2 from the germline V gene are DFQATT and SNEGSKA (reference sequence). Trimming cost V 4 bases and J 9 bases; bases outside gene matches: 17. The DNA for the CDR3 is TGCAGTGCTATGTCATTATCCGGGACTAGCGGTTACGGTGAGCAGTTCTTC. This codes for CSAMSLSGTSGYGEQFF.

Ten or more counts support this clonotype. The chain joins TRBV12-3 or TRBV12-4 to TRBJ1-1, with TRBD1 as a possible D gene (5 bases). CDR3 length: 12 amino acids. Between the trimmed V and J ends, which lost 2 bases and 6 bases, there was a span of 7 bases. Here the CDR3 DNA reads TGTGCCAGCAGTTTAACGGGGGCTGAAGCTTTCTTT. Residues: CASSLTGAEAFF.

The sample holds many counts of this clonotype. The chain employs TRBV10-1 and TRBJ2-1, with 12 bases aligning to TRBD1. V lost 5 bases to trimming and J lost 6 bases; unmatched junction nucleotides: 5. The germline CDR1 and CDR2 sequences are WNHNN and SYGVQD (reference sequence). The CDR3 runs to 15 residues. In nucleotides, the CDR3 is TGCGCCAGCAGTCTGGGACAGGGGGCGATCAATGAGCAGTTCTTC. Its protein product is CASSLGQGAINEQFF.

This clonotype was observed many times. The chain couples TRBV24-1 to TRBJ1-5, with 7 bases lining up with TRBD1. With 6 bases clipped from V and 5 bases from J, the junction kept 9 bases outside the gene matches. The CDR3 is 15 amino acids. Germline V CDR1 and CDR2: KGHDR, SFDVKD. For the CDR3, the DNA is TGTGCCACCAGTCCCCAGGGGGGGGGGGATCAGCCCCAGCATTTT. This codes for CATSPQGGGDQPQHF.

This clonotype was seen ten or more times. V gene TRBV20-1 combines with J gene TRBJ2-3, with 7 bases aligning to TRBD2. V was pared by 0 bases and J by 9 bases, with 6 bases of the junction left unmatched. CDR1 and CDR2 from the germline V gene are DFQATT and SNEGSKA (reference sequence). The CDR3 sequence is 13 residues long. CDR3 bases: TGCAGTGCTAGAGATCAGGGAGCGGGGACGCAGTATTTT. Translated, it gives CSARDQGAGTQYF.

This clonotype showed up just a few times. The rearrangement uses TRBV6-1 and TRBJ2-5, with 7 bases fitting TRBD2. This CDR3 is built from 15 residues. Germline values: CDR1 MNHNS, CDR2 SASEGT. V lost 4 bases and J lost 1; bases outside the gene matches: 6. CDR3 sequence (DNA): TGTGCCAGCAGTGGAACAGCGGGGAGCCAAGAGACCCAGTACTTC. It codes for CASSGTAGSQETQYF.

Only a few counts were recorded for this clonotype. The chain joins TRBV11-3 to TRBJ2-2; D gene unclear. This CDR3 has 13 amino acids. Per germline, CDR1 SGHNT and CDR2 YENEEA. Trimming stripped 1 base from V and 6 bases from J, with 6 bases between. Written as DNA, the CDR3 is TGTGCCAGCAGCTTAGCCGGTTCCGGGGAGCTGTTTTTT. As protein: CASSLAGSGELFF.

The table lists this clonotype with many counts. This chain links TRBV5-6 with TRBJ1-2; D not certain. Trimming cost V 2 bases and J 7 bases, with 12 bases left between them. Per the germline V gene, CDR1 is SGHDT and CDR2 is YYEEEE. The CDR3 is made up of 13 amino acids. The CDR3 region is CASSLSRSRGYTF. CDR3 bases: TGTGCCAGCAGCTTATCGCGGTCGCGTGGCTACACCTTC. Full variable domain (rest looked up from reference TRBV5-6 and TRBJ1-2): DAGVTQSPTHLIKTRGQQVTLRCSPKSGHDTVSWYQQALGQGPQFIFQYYEEEERQRGNFPDRFSGHQFPNYSSELNVNALLLGDSALYLCASSLSRSRGYTFGSGTRLTVV.

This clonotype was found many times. The DNA for the CDR3 is TGTGCCAGCAGTGCGGCCTACGAGCAGTACTTC. Protein: CASSAAYEQYF. The chain links TRBV12-3 or TRBV12-4 to TRBJ2-7; D not resolved. The ends were cut back, 5 bases at V and 2 bases at J, with 4 bases in the middle. The CDR3 consists of 11 residues.

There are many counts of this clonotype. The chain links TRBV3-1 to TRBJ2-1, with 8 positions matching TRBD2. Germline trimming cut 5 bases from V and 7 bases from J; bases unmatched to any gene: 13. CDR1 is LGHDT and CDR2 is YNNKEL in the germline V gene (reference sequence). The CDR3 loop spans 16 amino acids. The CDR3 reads CASSTALAGPINEQFF. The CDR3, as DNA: TGTGCCAGCAGCACAGCCCTAGCGGGCCCTATTAATGAGCAGTTCTTC.

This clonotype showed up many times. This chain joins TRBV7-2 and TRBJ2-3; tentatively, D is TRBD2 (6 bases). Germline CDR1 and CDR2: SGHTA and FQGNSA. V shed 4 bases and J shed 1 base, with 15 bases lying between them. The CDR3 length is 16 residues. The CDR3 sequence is CASSSQGDSGTDTQYF. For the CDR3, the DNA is TGTGCCAGCAGCTCCCAAGGGGACTCTGGCACAGATACGCAGTATTTT.

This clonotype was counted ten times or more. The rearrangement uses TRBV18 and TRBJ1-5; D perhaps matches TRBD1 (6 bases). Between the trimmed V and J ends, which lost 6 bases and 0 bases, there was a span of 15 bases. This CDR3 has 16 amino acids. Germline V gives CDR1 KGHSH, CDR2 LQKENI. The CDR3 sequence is CASSRTVLYSNQPQHF. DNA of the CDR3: TGTGCCAGCTCCCGGACAGTCCTTTATAGCAATCAGCCCCAGCATTTT. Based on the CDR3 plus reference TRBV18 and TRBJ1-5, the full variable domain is NAGVMQNPRHLVRRRGQEARLRCSPMKGHSHVYWYRQLPEEGLKFMVYLQKENIIDESGMPKERFSAEFPKEGPSILRIQQVVRGDSAAYFCASSRTVLYSNQPQHFGDGTRLSIL.

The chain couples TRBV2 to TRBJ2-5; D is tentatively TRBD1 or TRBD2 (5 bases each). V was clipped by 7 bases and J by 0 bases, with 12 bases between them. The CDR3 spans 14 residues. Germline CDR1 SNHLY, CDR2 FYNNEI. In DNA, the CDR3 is TGTGCCAGCAATACGGGACGCAACCAAGAGACCCAGTACTTC. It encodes CASNTGRNQETQYF.

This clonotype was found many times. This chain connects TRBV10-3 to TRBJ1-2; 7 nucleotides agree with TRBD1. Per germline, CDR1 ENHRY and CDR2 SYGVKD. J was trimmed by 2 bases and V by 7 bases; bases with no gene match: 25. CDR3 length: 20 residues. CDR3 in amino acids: CAIKGLGGGRRKDLNYGYTF. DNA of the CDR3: TGTGCCATCAAGGGTCTCGGAGGGGGCCGTCGAAAAGATTTAAACTATGGCTACACCTTC.

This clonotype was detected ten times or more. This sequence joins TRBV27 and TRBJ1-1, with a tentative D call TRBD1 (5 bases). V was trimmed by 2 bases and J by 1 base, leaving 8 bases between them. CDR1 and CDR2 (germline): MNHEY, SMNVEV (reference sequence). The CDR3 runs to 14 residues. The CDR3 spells CASSLNGANTEAFF. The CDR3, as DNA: TGTGCCAGCAGTTTAAATGGGGCGAACACTGAAGCTTTCTTT.

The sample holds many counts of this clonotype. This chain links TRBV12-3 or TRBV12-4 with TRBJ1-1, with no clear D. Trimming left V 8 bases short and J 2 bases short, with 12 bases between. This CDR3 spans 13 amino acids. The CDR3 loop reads CASGRWGNTEAFF. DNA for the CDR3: TGTGCCAGCGGCCGTTGGGGAAACACTGAAGCTTTCTTT.

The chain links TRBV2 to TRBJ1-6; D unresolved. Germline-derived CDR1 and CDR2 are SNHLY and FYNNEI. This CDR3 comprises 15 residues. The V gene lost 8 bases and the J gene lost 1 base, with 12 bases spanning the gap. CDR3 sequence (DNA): TGTGCCAGCGCCGGCGCGGGGTCCTATAATTCACCCCTCCACTTT. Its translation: CASAGAGSYNSPLHF.

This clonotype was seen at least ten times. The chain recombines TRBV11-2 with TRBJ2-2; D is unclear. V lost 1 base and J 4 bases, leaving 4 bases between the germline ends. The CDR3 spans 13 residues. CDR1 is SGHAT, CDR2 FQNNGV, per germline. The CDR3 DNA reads TGTGCCAGCAGCTTAGCTGCCACCGGGGAGCTGTTTTTT. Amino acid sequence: CASSLAATGELFF.

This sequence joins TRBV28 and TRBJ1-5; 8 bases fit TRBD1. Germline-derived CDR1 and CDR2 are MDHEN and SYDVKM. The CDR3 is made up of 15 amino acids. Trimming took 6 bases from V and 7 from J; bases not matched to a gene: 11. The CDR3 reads CASSRTQGAQQPQHF. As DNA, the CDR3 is TGTGCCAGCAGCAGAACTCAGGGGGCGCAGCAGCCCCAGCATTTT.

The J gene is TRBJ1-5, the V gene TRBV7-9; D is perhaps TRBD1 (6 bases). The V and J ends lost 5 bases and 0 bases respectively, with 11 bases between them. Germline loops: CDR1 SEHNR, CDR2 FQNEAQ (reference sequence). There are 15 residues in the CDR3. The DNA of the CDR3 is TGTGCCAGCAGCGACGGGGGCTATAGCAATCAGCCCCAGCATTTT. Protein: CASSDGGYSNQPQHF.

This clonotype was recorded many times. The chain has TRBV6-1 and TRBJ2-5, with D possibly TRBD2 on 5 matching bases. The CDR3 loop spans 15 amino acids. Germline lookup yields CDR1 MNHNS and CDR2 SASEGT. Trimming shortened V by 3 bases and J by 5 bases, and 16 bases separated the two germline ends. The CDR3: CASSDRDLVMETQYF. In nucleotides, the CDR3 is TGTGCCAGCAGTGACCGGGATTTGGTGATGGAGACCCAGTACTTC.

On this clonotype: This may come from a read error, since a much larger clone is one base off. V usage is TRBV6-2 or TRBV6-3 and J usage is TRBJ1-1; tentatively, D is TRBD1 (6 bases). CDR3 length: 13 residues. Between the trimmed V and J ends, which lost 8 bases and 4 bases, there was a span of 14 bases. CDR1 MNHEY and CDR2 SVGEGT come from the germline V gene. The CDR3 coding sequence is TGTGCCAGCCTCCGAACAGGGAGCACTGAAGCTTTCTTT. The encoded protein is CASLRTGSTEAFF.

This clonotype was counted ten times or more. CDR3 coding DNA: TGTGCCAGCGCCCAGGTCGGACTGAACACTGAAGCTTTCTTT. Its protein product is CASAQVGLNTEAFF. The V and J genes are TRBV11-2 and TRBJ1-1; no definite D call. Germline CDR1 and CDR2: SGHAT and FQNNGV. V lost 8 bases to trimming and J lost 0 bases, with 13 bases between them. The CDR3 extends over 14 amino acids.